This T cell receptor (beta chain) comes out of a study of a mutant IDH1 vaccine in newly diagnosed glioma. On the study more broadly: Treated patients, averaging around 40 years, were around 62% male and roughly 38% female. Most patients had received both radiotherapy and temozolomide, the prior options being radiotherapy, temozolomide, or both.

In its sample, this clone was seen once. Trimming removed 3 bases at V and 7 bases at J, with 13 bases between. The CDR3 sequence is 13 residues long. Germline assignment: CDR1 MDHEN and CDR2 SYDVKM. Measured with immunoSEQ multiplex PCR; TCRdb has only the in-frame clones, and not every one. The table shows about 36,000 clones, with just under 80% occurring only once. Time point noted: baseline, week 1 (first vaccination visit). As to treatment: pre-vaccination baseline after standard-of-care therapy. Donors had new WHO grade 3 or 4 IDH1-mutant, ATRX-lost astrocytomas. The V and J genes are TRBV28 and TRBJ2-7; the D is unclear. The TCR originated in a man between 40 and 49 years old with glioma. Some clones in this sample may be carry-over from other donors' samples. The input for sequencing was PBMCs, taken from a glioma patient treated with radiotherapy, temozolomide or both. DNA for the CDR3: TGTGCCAGCAGTTTGCATGGCCTGACAGAGCAGTACTTC. Its protein product is CASSLHGLTEQYF.